The 9 T cell receptor beta chains below come from one sample, sequenced in a study of T-cell reconstitution after alpha-beta-depleted transplantation in children. Unique molecular identifiers were used in preparing the TCRbeta library. TCRdb itself ran the PCR reads through MiXCR, one entry per CDR3 protein. The table shows a few hundred thousand distinct CDR3 sequences, with 10% occurring only once. The sample here was PBMCs from the stem cell graft donor, taken from the stem cell graft. The receptors derive from a human donor who donated a stem cell graft to a child with acute lymphoblastic leukemia.

Details on this clonotype: A read error may account for a junction end that differs from germline. The CDR3 loop is CASSPGGGSLHF. CDR3 bases: TGTGCCAGCAGCCCGGGGGGCGGTTCCCTACACTTC. V usage is TRBV12-3 or TRBV12-4 and J usage is TRBJ2-1; tentatively, D is TRBD2 (7 bases). The CDR3 consists of 12 residues.

Many counts were recorded for this clonotype. The rearrangement joins TRBV29-1 to TRBJ1-1; D gene uncertain. V dropped 1 base and J dropped 4 bases, with 10 bases sitting between them. Germline V CDR1 and CDR2: SQVTM, ANQGSEA. The length of the CDR3 is 13 residues. The CDR3, as DNA: TGCAGCGTTGAAGGAGAGGCCCGCACTGAAGCTTTCTTT. It yields the protein CSVEGEARTEAFF.

This clonotype was found many times. The chain uses TRBV12-3 or TRBV12-4 and TRBJ2-7; D call uncertain. The CDR3 consists of 14 residues. Trimming took off 3 bases at V and 9 bases at J, with 18 bases between the two ends. In DNA form, the CDR3 reads TGTGCCAGCAGTTTTGGTGTGGCTGCCCACGGGCAGTACTTC. This sequence encodes CASSFGVAAHGQYF.

This clonotype turned up a few times. This sequence joins TRBV19 and TRBJ2-3; 8 bases fit TRBD1. CDR3 length: 16 residues. CDR1 and CDR2 from the germline V gene are LNHDA and SQIVND (reference sequence). V was clipped by 1 base and J by 2 bases; unmatched bases: 5. In DNA, the CDR3 is TGTGCCAGTAGTATAGCAAAGGACAGGGTCACAGATACGCAGTATTTT. This codes for CASSIAKDRVTDTQYF.

This chain joins TRBV7-2 and TRBJ2-5; the D call may be TRBD1 or TRBD2 (5 bases each). From germline, CDR1 is SGHTA and CDR2 FQGNSA. Trimming took 6 bases from V and 5 from J, leaving 16 bases between them. This CDR3 contains 14 residues. The CDR3 loop reads CASSRDGGLETQYF. DNA for the CDR3: TGTGCCAGCAGTAGGGATGGGGGATTGGAGACCCAGTACTTC.

A note on this clonotype: Just one base apart from a much larger clone, this may be a read error. The CDR3 DNA is TGCGCCAGCAGCTCGACTAGCGTCTTCTCCGAGGAGTACTTC. Amino acid sequence: CASSSTSVFSEEYF. This sequence joins TRBV5-1 and TRBJ2-7, with TRBD2 matching 8 bases. There are 14 residues in the CDR3. The germline gives CDR1 SGHRS, CDR2 YFSETQ.

The rearrangement joins TRBV5-1 to TRBJ2-3; no clear D gene. With 0 bases removed from V and 6 bases from J, the gap between germline ends came to 11 bases. Germline CDR1 is SGHRS and CDR2 is YFSETQ. The CDR3 contains 14 residues. CDR3 amino acids: CASSLVRVGDTQYF. CDR3 in DNA: TGCGCCAGCAGCTTGGTTCGGGTAGGGGATACGCAGTATTTT.

This clonotype was seen many times. This chain connects TRBV7-2 to TRBJ2-5, with unresolved D. Germline V gene lookup returns CDR1 SGHTA and CDR2 FQGNSA. The CDR3 has 11 amino acids. Between the trimmed V and J ends, which lost 4 bases and 5 bases, there was a span of 5 bases. The CDR3 DNA is TGTGCCAGCAGCTCTGGGGAGACCCAGTACTTC. Its protein is CASSSGETQYF.

V usage is TRBV10-3 and J usage is TRBJ2-1, with TRBD2 matching over 7 bases. V dropped 1 base and J dropped 0; count of bases not matched to a gene: 3. CDR3 size: 16 residues. The germline gives CDR1 ENHRY, CDR2 SYGVKD. DNA of the CDR3: TGTGCCATCAGTGAGTTCAGGACTAGCTCCTACAATGAGCAGTTCTTC. This sequence encodes CAISEFRTSSYNEQFF.